This T cell receptor (beta chain) was found in a study of T cells in Graves' hyperthyroidism and ophthalmopathy. Only a few counts were recorded for this clonotype. Authors of the study amplified TCR beta CDR3 regions from RNA transcripts. A first-round RT-PCR of the TCR CDR3 used the HTBI primer set. TCRdb redid the calling of the multiplex PCR reads with MiXCR, one entry per CDR3 protein. The sample includes roughly 510,000 distinct CDR3 sequences, 35% to 50% of them seen just once. The CDR3 contains 14 residues. Per germline, CDR1 MGHRA and CDR2 YSYEKL. The V gene lost 1 base and the J gene lost 4 bases, with 11 bases spanning the gap.

This clonotype was sampled from an adult woman with Graves' disease, either hyperthyroidism or ophthalmopathy (not recorded which). The V call is TRBV4-1, the J call TRBJ2-7; D is unclear. The material sequenced was peripheral blood or thyroid tissue (not recorded which). CDR3 nucleotide sequence: TGCGCCAGCAGCCAAGTCTTCGTCTCGTACGAGCAGTACTTC. Amino acid sequence: CASSQVFVSYEQYF.